The sequence of this T cell receptor beta chain was determined in a study of control samples from healthy donors and cancer patients. The V gene lost 0 bases and the J gene lost 0 bases, with 19 bases spanning the gap. Germline CDR1 is SGHNT and CDR2 is YYREEE (reference sequence). The CDR3 extends over 18 amino acids. Clones were read by immunoSEQ multiplex PCR, and TCRdb kept only the in-frame ones, dropping some. Of hundreds of thousands of clones detected, about nine tenths appear once; the ten largest clones hold over 5.5%. Sequencing was done on a sample of PBMCs. The receptor was derived from a man aged 40-55 years with head and neck cancer. J is TRBJ2-7 and V is TRBV5-4; D unresolved. The CDR3 region has the DNA TGTGCCAGCAGCTTGGCCGAAGGAAGTCGTCTGAGCTCCTACGAGCAGTACTTC. Translation: CASSLAEGSRLSSYEQYF.